This T cell receptor (beta chain) was sequenced for a study of blood T cell repertoires in COVID-19. Looking at the study overall: Nucleic acid was either cDNA or gDNA, and it came from T cells, B-cell-depleted T cells, or PBMCs.

Two negative PCRs, clearance, or symptom resolution had been documented for recovered Cohort 3 donors. A single count supports this clone. V shed 0 bases, J shed 6 bases, and the junction held 11 bases outside the gene matches. Germline V gene sequence: CDR1 SGDLS, CDR2 YYNGEE. This CDR3 region has 17 residues. The method was immunoSEQ multiplex PCR; TCRdb's version includes in-frame clones alone and lacks a portion of them. The sample shows 200,000 to 250,000 clones, roughly 84% of them seen only once. This sequence joins TRBV9 and TRBJ2-4; TRBD2 aligns across 8 bases. This clonotype originated in a woman aged 40 to 49 who had recovered from COVID-19. Sequenced sample: PBMCs or T cells enriched from blood (not recorded which). CDR3 DNA: TGTGCCAGCAGCGTAGCTTCCGGGACTAGTCTTGGAAACATTCAGTACTTC. Translated, it gives CASSVASGTSLGNIQYF.